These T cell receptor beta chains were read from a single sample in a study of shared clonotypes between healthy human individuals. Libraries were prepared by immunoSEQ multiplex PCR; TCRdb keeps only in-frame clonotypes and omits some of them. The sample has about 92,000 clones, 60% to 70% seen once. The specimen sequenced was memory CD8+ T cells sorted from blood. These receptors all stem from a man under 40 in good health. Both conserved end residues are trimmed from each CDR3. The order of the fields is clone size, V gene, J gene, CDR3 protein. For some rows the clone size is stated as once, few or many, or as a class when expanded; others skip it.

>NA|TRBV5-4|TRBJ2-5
ASSPTRAYVQETQY
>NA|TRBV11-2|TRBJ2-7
ASSSGVSEQY
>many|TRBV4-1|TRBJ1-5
ASSQDQGSNQPQH
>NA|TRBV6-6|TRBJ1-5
ASSFEPSGEGQPQH
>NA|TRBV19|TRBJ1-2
ASSIRGNGYT
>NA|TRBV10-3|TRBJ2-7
AISRAGTSDEQY
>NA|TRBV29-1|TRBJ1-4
SVGDRGAGKLF
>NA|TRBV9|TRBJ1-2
ASSQDSYGYT
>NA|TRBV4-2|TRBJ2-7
ASSPHREGAYEQY
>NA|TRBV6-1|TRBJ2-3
ASSDTGREGLDTQY
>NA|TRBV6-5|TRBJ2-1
ASSLTENYNEQF
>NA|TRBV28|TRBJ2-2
ASSLELARGELF
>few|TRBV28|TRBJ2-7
ASSAGWAYEQY
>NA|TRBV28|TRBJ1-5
ASSDPTGERDQPQH
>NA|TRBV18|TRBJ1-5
ASSPTDSQPQH
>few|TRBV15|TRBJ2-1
ASRVSGEEQF
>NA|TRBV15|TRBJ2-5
ATSQTGAQLGQETQY
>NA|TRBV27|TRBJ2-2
ASSYRQRHGELF
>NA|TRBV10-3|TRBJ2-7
AISGSGARAYEQY
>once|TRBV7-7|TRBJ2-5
ASSLGSGQETQY
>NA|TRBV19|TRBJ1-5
ASSPWSPDRNQPQH
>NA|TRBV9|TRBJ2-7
ASSPTGTSGRGAYEQY
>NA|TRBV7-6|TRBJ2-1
ASSSTLAGRSYNEQF
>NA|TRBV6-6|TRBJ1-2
ASFRAGGYT
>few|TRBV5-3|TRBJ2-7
ARTRLQGSPPYEQY
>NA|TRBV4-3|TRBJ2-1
ASSQDGGTQEGEQF
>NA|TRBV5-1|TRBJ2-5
ASSPGGTSAQETQY
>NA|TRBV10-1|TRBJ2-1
ASPTSADRSYNEQF
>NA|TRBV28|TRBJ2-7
ASSLLAGESYEQY
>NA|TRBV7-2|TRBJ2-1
ASSLARGQYNEQF
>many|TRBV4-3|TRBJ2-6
ASSQGPESGANVLT
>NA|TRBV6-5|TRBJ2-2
ASSYSLAAGELF
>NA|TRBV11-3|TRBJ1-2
ASSPMRGALTGYT
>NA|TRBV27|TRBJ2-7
ASSFGRTYEQY
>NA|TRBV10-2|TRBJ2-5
ASSESLGEEETQY
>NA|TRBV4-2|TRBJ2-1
ASSQDRVDEQF
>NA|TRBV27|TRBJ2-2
ASSSTTGADGELF
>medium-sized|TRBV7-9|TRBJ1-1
ASSYENTEAF
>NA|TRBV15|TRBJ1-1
ATSRVTAGVGPEAF
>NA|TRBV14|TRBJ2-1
ASSQEVGRGYPTYNEQF
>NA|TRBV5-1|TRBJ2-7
ASSPGTDTYEQY
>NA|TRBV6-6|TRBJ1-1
ASSRPYNTEAF
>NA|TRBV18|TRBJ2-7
ASSPQSLGEQY
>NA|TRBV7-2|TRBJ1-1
ASSSRTRNSVTEAF
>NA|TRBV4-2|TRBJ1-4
ASSQVGSDRINEKLF
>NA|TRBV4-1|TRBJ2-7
ASSPGQNSYEQY
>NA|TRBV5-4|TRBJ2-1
ASSFGPGTNEQF
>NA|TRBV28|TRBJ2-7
ASSSTAHEQY
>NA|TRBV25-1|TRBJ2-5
ASSEGGRGETQY
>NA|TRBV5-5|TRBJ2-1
ASSLVSPRDRVYNEQF
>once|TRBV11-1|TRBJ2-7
ASSLMGAVGLDEQY
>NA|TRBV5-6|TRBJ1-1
ASSLALGWNTEAF
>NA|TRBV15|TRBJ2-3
ATSPGVARTDTQY
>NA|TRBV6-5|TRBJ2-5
ASSYVSGRVGETQY
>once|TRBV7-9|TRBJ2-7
ASSPRASTDYEQY
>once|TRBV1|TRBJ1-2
TSRIERVRKTYGYT
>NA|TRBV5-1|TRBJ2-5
ASSLARGLTETQY
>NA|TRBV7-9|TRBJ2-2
ASSLVPAGELF